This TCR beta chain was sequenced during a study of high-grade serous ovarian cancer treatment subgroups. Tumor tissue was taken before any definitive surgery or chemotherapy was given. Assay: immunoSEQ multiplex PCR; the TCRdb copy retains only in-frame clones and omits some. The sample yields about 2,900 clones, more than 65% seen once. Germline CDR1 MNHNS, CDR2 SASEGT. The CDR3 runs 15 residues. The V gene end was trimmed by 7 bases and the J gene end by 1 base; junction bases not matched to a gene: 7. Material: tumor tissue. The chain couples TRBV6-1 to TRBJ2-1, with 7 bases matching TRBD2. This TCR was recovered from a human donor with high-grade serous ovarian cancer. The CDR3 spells CASTISGGSYNEQFF. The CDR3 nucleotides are TGTGCCAGCACTATATCGGGGGGTTCCTACAATGAGCAGTTCTTC.